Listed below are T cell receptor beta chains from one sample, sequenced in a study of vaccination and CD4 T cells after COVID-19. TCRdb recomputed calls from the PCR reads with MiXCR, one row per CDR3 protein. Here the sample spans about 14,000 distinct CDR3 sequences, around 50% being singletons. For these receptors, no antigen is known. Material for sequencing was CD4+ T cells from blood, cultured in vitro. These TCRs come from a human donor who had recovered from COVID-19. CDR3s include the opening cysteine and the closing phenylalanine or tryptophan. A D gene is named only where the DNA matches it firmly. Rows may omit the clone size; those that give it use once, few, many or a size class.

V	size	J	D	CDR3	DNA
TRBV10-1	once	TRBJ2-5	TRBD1	CASSQPGQQETQYF	TGCGCCAGCAGCCAACCGGGACAGCAAGAGACCCAGTACTTC
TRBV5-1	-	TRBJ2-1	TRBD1	CASSTGQSPANEQFF	TGCGCCAGCAGCACGGGACAGTCTCCGGCCAATGAGCAGTTCTTC
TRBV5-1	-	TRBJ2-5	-	CASSRASAEETQYF	TGCGCCAGCAGCCGTGCTAGCGCCGAAGAGACCCAGTACTTC
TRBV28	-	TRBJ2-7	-	CASSLEGGTVDYEQYF	TGTGCCAGCAGTTTAGAAGGCGGGACAGTTGACTACGAGCAGTACTTC
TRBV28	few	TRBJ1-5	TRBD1	CASSFLDRGGQPQHF	TGTGCCAGCAGTTTCCTCGACAGGGGAGGGCAGCCCCAGCATTTT
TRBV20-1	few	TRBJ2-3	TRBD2	CSASDPLAGADTQYF	TGCAGTGCTAGTGACCCGCTAGCGGGAGCAGATACGCAGTATTTT
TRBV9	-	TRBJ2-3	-	CASSVEGPDTQYF	TGTGCCAGCAGCGTTGAGGGGCCAGATACGCAGTATTTT
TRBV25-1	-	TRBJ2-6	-	CASSGGRTVLSGANVLTF	TGTGCCAGCAGTGGGGGTCGGACAGTACTCTCTGGGGCCAACGTCCTGACTTTC
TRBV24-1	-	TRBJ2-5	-	CATSDPGATETQYF	TGTGCCACCAGTGACCCGGGCGCGACGGAGACCCAGTACTTC
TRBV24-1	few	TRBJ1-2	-	CAVGGGANYGYTF	TGTGCCGTCGGGGGAGGGGCGAACTATGGCTACACCTTC
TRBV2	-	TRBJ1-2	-	CASADDRNYGYTF	TGTGCCAGCGCGGACGACAGGAACTATGGCTACACCTTC
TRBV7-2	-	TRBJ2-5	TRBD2	CASSYSTSGIETQYF	TGTGCCAGCAGCTACTCGACTAGCGGGATTGAGACCCAGTACTTC
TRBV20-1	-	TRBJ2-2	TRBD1	CSARAGQAITGELFF	TGCAGTGCTAGAGCGGGACAGGCGATCACCGGGGAGCTGTTTTTT
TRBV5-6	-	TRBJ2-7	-	CASHTEEYLDRPEQYF	TGTGCCAGCCACACAGAGGAGTATTTGGATCGGCCCGAGCAGTACTTC
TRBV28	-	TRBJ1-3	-	CASSLEQGVYTIYF	TGTGCCAGCAGTCTCGAACAAGGGGTGTACACCATATATTTT
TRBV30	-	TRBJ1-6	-	CAWSVSWASPLHF	TGTGCCTGGAGTGTTTCATGGGCTTCACCCCTCCACTTT
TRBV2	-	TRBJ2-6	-	CASIYGVSGANVLTF	TGTGCCAGCATCTACGGGGTTTCTGGGGCCAACGTCCTGACTTTC
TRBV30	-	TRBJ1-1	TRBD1	CAWMNYGTGGSDEAFF	TGTGCCTGGATGAACTATGGGACAGGGGGATCTGATGAAGCTTTCTTT
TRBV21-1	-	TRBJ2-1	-	CASSKGCCATNEQFF	TGTGCCAGCAGCAAAGGATGCTGCGCAACCAATGAGCAGTTCTTC
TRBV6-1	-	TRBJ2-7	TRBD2	CASSEMAGDSYEQYF	TGTGCCAGCAGTGAGATGGCGGGAGACTCCTACGAGCAGTACTTC
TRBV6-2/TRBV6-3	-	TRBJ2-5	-	CASNYKETQYF	TGTGCCAGCAATTACAAAGAGACCCAGTACTTC
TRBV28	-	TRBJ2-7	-	CASLSNYEQYF	TGTGCCAGCCTCTCCAATTACGAGCAGTACTTC
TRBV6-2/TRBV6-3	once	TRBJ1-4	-	CASSSVTEKLFF	TGTGCCAGCAGTTCCGTTACAGAAAAACTGTTTTTT
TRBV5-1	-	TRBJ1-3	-	CASSLDYSGNTIYF	TGCGCCAGCAGCTTGGACTACTCTGGAAACACCATATATTTT
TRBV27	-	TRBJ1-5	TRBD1	CASSLSGQANQPQHF	TGTGCCAGCAGTTTATCTGGACAGGCCAATCAGCCCCAGCATTTT
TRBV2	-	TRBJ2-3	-	CASSGAGTTSTDTQYF	TGTGCCAGCAGTGGGGCGGGAACAACTAGCACAGATACGCAGTATTTT
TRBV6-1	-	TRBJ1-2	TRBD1	CASSRPGTGDGYGYTF	TGTGCCAGCAGCCGTCCCGGGACAGGGGACGGCTATGGCTACACCTTC
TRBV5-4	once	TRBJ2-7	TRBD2	CASSLVASGRPSSYEQYF	TGTGCCAGCAGCTTGGTGGCTAGCGGGAGGCCTAGCTCCTACGAGCAGTACTTC
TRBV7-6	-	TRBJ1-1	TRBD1	CASSSRQGANTEAFF	TGTGCCAGCAGCTCTCGACAGGGGGCGAACACTGAAGCTTTCTTT
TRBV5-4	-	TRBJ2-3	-	CASSLPYTSTDTQYF	TGTGCCAGCAGCCTACCGTATACTAGCACAGATACGCAGTATTTT
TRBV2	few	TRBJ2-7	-	CASGAAGGTSYEQYF	TGTGCCAGCGGTGCTGCTGGCGGGACCTCCTACGAGCAGTACTTC
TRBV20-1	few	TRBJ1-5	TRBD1	CSLGTVSNQPQHF	TGCAGTCTCGGGACAGTTAGCAATCAGCCCCAGCATTTT
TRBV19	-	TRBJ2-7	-	CASSRTTTEGEQYF	TGTGCCAGTAGTCGGACAACGACAGAGGGCGAGCAGTACTTC
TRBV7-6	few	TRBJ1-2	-	CASSLIGRDYGYTF	TGTGCCAGCAGCTTGATTGGCAGGGACTATGGCTACACCTTC
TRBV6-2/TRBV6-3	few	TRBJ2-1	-	CASMSGTVRPPYNEQFF	TGTGCCAGCATGAGCGGGACAGTCCGTCCCCCCTACAATGAGCAGTTCTTC
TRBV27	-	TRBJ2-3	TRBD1	CASSFGAAGQGLRTSTDTQYF	TGTGCCAGCAGTTTCGGCGCCGCGGGACAGGGGCTGAGAACTAGCACAGATACGCAGTATTTT
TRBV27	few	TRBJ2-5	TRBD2	CANPTSGRPPVFGETQYF	TGTGCCAACCCGACTAGCGGGAGACCCCCTGTATTTGGAGAGACCCAGTACTTC
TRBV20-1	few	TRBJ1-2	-	CSARDKGSGYTF	TGCAGTGCTAGAGATAAGGGGTCCGGCTACACCTTC
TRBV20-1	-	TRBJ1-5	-	CSARASLEGNQPQHF	TGCAGTGCTAGGGCCAGCTTGGAGGGCAATCAGCCCCAGCATTTT
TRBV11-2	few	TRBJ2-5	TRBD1	CASSLDPRPNRGETQYF	TGTGCCAGCAGCTTAGATCCTAGACCCAACAGGGGTGAGACCCAGTACTTC
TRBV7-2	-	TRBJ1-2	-	CASSPTGVTVSAF	TGTGCCAGCAGCCCGACGGGTGTCACAGTTAGTGCCTTC
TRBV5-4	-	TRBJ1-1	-	CASSLAAVVGTEAFF	TGTGCCAGCAGCTTGGCTGCGGTCGTGGGCACTGAAGCTTTCTTT
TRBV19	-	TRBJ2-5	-	CASRMGETQYF	TGTGCCAGTAGAATGGGGGAGACCCAGTACTTC
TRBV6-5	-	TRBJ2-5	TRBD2	CASSYESSGSETQYF	TGTGCCAGCAGTTACGAGAGTAGCGGGAGTGAGACCCAGTACTTC
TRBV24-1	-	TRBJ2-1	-	CATSVGRSSYNEQFF	TGTGCCACCAGTGTAGGCCGATCCTCCTACAATGAGCAGTTCTTC
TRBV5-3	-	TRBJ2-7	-	CASTPNRGRFYEQYF	TGTGCCAGCACACCCAATCGGGGGCGATTCTACGAGCAGTACTTC
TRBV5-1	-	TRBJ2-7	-	CASSGVESSYEQYF	TGCGCCAGCAGCGGAGTAGAGAGCTCCTACGAGCAGTACTTC
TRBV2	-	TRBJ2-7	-	CASRNYEQYF	TGTGCCAGCAGAAATTACGAGCAGTACTTC
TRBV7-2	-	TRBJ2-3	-	CASSQARSTDTQYF	TGCGCCAGCAGCCAAGCACGGAGCACAGATACGCAGTATTTT
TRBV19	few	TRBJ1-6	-	CASSMTNSPLHF	TGTGCCAGTAGTATGACTAATTCACCCCTCCACTTT
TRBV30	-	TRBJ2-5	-	CAWSRETQYF	TGTGCCTGGAGTAGAGAGACCCAGTACTTC
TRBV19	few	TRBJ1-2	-	CASSPRSDRVFLYGYTF	TGTGCCAGTAGCCCCCGATCGGACCGGGTCTTCCTCTATGGCTACACCTTC
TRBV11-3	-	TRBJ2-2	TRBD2	CASSPVAGAGNTGELFF	TGTGCCAGCAGCCCGGTAGCGGGAGCGGGGAACACCGGGGAGCTGTTTTTT
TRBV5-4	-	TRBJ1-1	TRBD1	CASSPGGVREAFF	TGTGCCAGCAGTCCAGGGGGGGTCCGTGAAGCTTTCTTT
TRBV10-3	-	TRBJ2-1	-	CAISDFEYEQFF	TGTGCCATCAGTGATTTCGAATACGAGCAGTTCTTC
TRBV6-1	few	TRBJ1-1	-	CASSKPDRLVSTEAFF	TGTGCCAGCAGTAAACCCGATAGGCTGGTTAGCACTGAAGCTTTCTTT
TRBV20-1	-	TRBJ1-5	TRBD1	CSAPGTGVDQPQHF	TGCAGTGCCCCCGGGACAGGGGTCGATCAGCCCCAGCATTTT